This passage covers 25 T cell receptor beta chains from one sample sequenced in a study of T cell responses to AZD1222 COVID-19 vaccine. Data came from immunoSEQ multiplex PCR; TCRdb stores just in-frame clones and leaves some out. The sample lists 93,000 or so clones; roughly nine tenths were seen once. The specimen was peripheral blood, collected on day 0 of AZD1222 vaccination. These receptors all come from an adult in good health.

The gene calls are TRBV6-1 and TRBJ1-1; possible D gene TRBD1, 6 bases. The V end was cut by 2 bases, the J end by 0 bases, with 7 bases between. This CDR3 has 14 amino acids. Germline values: CDR1 MNHNS, CDR2 SASEGT. CDR3 residues: CASSERDMNTEAFF. CDR3 coding DNA: TGTGCCAGCAGTGAAAGGGACATGAACACTGAAGCTTTCTTT.

The J gene is TRBJ1-1, the V gene TRBV18; D not certain. Trimming cost V 3 bases and J 5 bases, with 10 bases left between them. The CDR3 totals 13 residues. Per the germline V gene, CDR1 is KGHSH and CDR2 is LQKENI. The DNA for the CDR3 is TGTGCCAGCTCACCCTCCGGTCGGACTGAAGCTTTCTTT. Translation: CASSPSGRTEAFF.

The chain links TRBV15 to TRBJ1-5, with D possibly TRBD1 on 6 matching bases. The germline V and J ends were trimmed by 5 bases and 3 bases, with 11 bases remaining between them. This CDR3 region has 14 residues. The germline CDR1 and CDR2 sequences are LNHNV and YYDKDF (reference sequence). The DNA of the CDR3 is TGTGCCACCAGCGCCGGACAGTTCAATCAGCCCCAGCATTTT. It encodes CATSAGQFNQPQHF.

V usage is TRBV3-1 (or the pseudogene TRBV3-2) and J usage is TRBJ1-2; D uncertain. Germline CDR1 LGHDT, CDR2 YNNKEL (reference sequence). The CDR3 extends over 14 amino acids. V lost 0 bases and J lost 8, with 13 bases in between. This CDR3 is CASSQEGLRGGYTF. In DNA, the CDR3 is TGTGCCAGCAGCCAAGAAGGTCTCCGTGGAGGCTACACCTTC.

As regards this clone: Other DNA sequences in this sample translate to the same CDR3. V gene TRBV6-5 combines with J gene TRBJ1-5, with TRBD1 matching 7 bases. Germline V gene lookup returns CDR1 MNHEY and CDR2 SVGAGI. Trimming removed 4 bases from V and 1 base from J; junction bases left unmatched: 1. CDR3 length: 14 residues. CDR3 nucleotides: TGTGCCAGCAGTTGGACAGGCAGCAATCAGCCCCAGCATTTT. It specifies CASSWTGSNQPQHF.

The chain carries TRBV6-5 and TRBJ2-7, with 8 bases lining up with TRBD2. CDR3 length: 13 residues. Looked up from germline, CDR1 is MNHEY and CDR2 is SVGAGI. V trimming: 4 bases; J trimming: 3 bases; junction bases outside the gene matches: 2. This chain's CDR3 is CASSSGLVYEQYF. The CDR3 DNA is TGTGCCAGCAGTTCGGGACTAGTCTACGAGCAGTACTTC.

This clone showed up just once. CDR3 coding DNA: TGTGCCAGCAGAACAGGGACGGAAATTAACTCCTACGAGCAGTACTTC. Translated, it gives CASRTGTEINSYEQYF. The chain carries TRBV28 and TRBJ2-7, with D possibly TRBD1 on 6 matching bases. The length of the CDR3 is 16 residues. Trimming left V 6 bases short and J 0 bases short, with 18 bases between. Germline-derived CDR1 and CDR2 are MDHEN and SYDVKM.

This chain joins TRBV19 and TRBJ1-5, with unresolved D. Trimming left V 7 bases short and J 3 bases short, with 10 bases between. Per the germline V gene, CDR1 is LNHDA and CDR2 is SQIVND (reference sequence). The CDR3 length is 13 residues. DNA for the CDR3: TGTGCCAGTAAAAAAGAAAACAATCAGCCCCAGCATTTT. It codes for CASKKENNQPQHF. The variable domain in full, completed from reference TRBV19 and TRBJ1-5, reads DGGITQSPKYLFRKEGQNVTLSCEQNLNHDAMYWYRQDPGQGLRLIYYSQIVNDFQKGDIAEGYSVSREKKESFPLTVTSAQKNPTAFYLCASKKENNQPQHFGDGTRLSIL.

The V and J genes are TRBV6-5 and TRBJ2-3; D is uncertain. CDR3 length: 11 amino acids. Germline lookup yields CDR1 MNHEY and CDR2 SVGAGI. V shed 6 bases and J shed 7 bases, with 8 bases lying between them. The CDR3 DNA reads TGTGCCAGCAGCTTAGGGAATACGCAGTATTTT. This translates into CASSLGNTQYF.

The chain employs TRBV3-1 (or the pseudogene TRBV3-2) and TRBJ1-2; the D is unclear. Germline assignment: CDR1 LGHDT and CDR2 YNNKEL (reference sequence). This CDR3 has 12 amino acids. The germline V and J ends were trimmed by 0 bases and 5 bases, with 4 bases remaining between them. Written as DNA, the CDR3 is TGTGCCAGCAGCCAAGATCGGTATGGCTACACCTTC. Amino acid sequence: CASSQDRYGYTF.

V and J are TRBV7-9 and TRBJ1-1; D is ambiguous. The CDR3 totals 15 residues. Germline V CDR1 and CDR2: SEHNR, FQNEAQ (reference sequence). V was clipped by 0 bases and J by 1 base, with 9 bases between them. The CDR3 reads CASSLATGANTEAFF. CDR3 DNA: TGTGCCAGCAGCTTAGCGACCGGTGCGAACACTGAAGCTTTCTTT.

The rearrangement joins TRBV27 to TRBJ1-6; maybe TRBD1 (6 bases). Trimming removed 0 bases at V and 7 bases at J, with 19 bases between. Looked up from germline, CDR1 is MNHEY and CDR2 is SMNVEV (reference sequence). This CDR3 spans 18 amino acids. The CDR3 DNA reads TGTGCCAGCAGTTTATCTCCGTTGGGGGCCGGGGGGAATTCACCCCTCCACTTT. It codes for CASSLSPLGAGGNSPLHF.

V is TRBV5-6 and J is TRBJ1-2; 11 nucleotides match TRBD1. The length of the CDR3 is 14 residues. Per germline, CDR1 SGHDT and CDR2 YYEEEE. After removal of 5 bases from V and 5 bases from J, the junction contained 5 bases not matched to a gene. The CDR3 bases are TGTGCCAGCAGATGGACAGGGGGCTTTTATGGCTACACCTTC. Amino acid sequence: CASRWTGGFYGYTF. The full variable domain, with the rest looked up from reference TRBV5-6 and TRBJ1-2, is DAGVTQSPTHLIKTRGQQVTLRCSPKSGHDTVSWYQQALGQGPQFIFQYYEEEERQRGNFPDRFSGHQFPNYSSELNVNALLLGDSALYLCASRWTGGFYGYTFGSGTRLTVV.

The chain is built from TRBV5-8 and TRBJ1-4, with a weak D call TRBD1 (5 bases). The CDR3 totals 17 residues. Looked up from germline, CDR1 is SGHTS and CDR2 is YDEGEE. Trimming took off 0 bases at V and 0 bases at J, with 12 bases between the two ends. CDR3 coding DNA: TGTGCCAGCAGCTTGGGACACGGGGCGCCAACTAATGAAAAACTGTTTTTT. Encoded protein: CASSLGHGAPTNEKLFF.

The DNA for the CDR3 is TGTGCAAGTCGCCCCCTGAACAGTGATTCCTACGAGCAGTACTTC. It yields the protein CASRPLNSDSYEQYF. The chain couples TRBV12-2 to TRBJ2-7; TRBD1, the table's D call, was not compared with the DNA. TRBV12-2 is annotated as a pseudogene. The CDR3 covers 15 residues.

The chain links TRBV3-1 (or the pseudogene TRBV3-2) to TRBJ1-2; D unclear. V lost 1 base, J lost 2 bases, and 11 bases lay in between. The CDR3 covers 15 residues. The germline CDR1 and CDR2 sequences are LGHDT and YNNKEL (reference sequence). In nucleotides, the CDR3 is TGTGCCAGCAGCCAAGGTGGGGTATTGAACTATGGCTACACCTTC. Amino acids: CASSQGGVLNYGYTF.

The chain has TRBV28 and TRBJ2-7; 7 bases match TRBD2. The CDR3 extends over 13 amino acids. Germline lookup yields CDR1 MDHEN and CDR2 SYDVKM. V was clipped by 6 bases and J by 3 bases; unmatched bases: 5. The CDR3 DNA follows: TGTGCCAGCAGACGGTCTAGCGGCTACGAGCAGTACTTC. Residues: CASRRSSGYEQYF.

This chain uses TRBV29-1 with TRBJ1-3; no definite D call. Germline V gives CDR1 SQVTM, CDR2 ANQGSEA. The CDR3 consists of 13 residues. V gave up 3 bases and J gave up 3 bases, with 9 bases separating them. CDR3: CSVDPGGGNTIYF. DNA for the CDR3: TGCAGCGTTGACCCAGGTGGTGGAAACACCATATATTTT.

V gene TRBV7-6 combines with J gene TRBJ2-7; D not certain. V was trimmed by 0 bases and J by 2 bases, leaving 5 bases between them. The CDR3 consists of 13 residues. Per germline, CDR1 SGHVS and CDR2 FNYEAQ. The CDR3: CASSLAGPYEQYF. The CDR3 DNA follows: TGTGCCAGCAGCTTAGCAGGGCCCTACGAGCAGTACTTC.

The V call is TRBV29-1, the J call TRBJ1-1; no reliable D call. Trimming left V 3 bases short and J 3 bases short, with 8 bases between. CDR1 SQVTM and CDR2 ANQGSEA come from the germline V gene. There are 12 residues in the CDR3. The chain's CDR3 is CSVDWRYTEAFF. The CDR3 DNA follows: TGCAGCGTTGACTGGCGGTACACTGAAGCTTTCTTT.

The gene calls are TRBV7-3 and TRBJ2-2; D possibly corresponds to TRBD2 (6 bases). Trimming shortened V by 6 bases and J by 4 bases, and 12 bases separated the two germline ends. Germline V gene data show CDR1 as SGHTA and CDR2 as FQGTGA. The CDR3 loop spans 14 amino acids. CDR3 region: CASSLSGSTGELFF. The CDR3 DNA sequence: TGTGCCAGCAGTCTTAGCGGCTCCACCGGGGAGCTGTTTTTT.

The V and J genes are TRBV19 and TRBJ1-1, with D unclear. The germline gives CDR1 LNHDA, CDR2 SQIVND (reference sequence). With 5 bases removed from V and 2 bases from J, the gap between germline ends came to 6 bases. The CDR3 has 12 residues. The CDR3 region has the DNA TGTGCCAGTAGTCAACTAAACACTGAAGCTTTCTTT. Amino acid sequence: CASSQLNTEAFF. Filled out from reference TRBV19 and TRBJ1-1, the complete variable domain reads DGGITQSPKYLFRKEGQNVTLSCEQNLNHDAMYWYRQDPGQGLRLIYYSQIVNDFQKGDIAEGYSVSREKKESFPLTVTSAQKNPTAFYLCASSQLNTEAFFGQGTRLTVV.

The CDR3 DNA reads TGTGCCAGCAGCCTGGGCAGGGGCGACGAGCAGTACTTC. This sequence encodes CASSLGRGDEQYF. The chain recombines TRBV11-3 with TRBJ2-7; tentatively, D is TRBD1 (6 bases). This CDR3 has 13 residues. Germline V CDR1 and CDR2: SGHNT, YENEEA. The V and J ends lost 5 bases and 5 bases respectively, with 13 bases between them.

This clone was recorded only once. The gene calls are TRBV28 and TRBJ2-7; TRBD1 is a possible D gene (7 bases). The CDR3 has 13 amino acids. Germline V gives CDR1 MDHEN, CDR2 SYDVKM. Trimming shortened V by 7 bases and J by 4 bases, and 14 bases separated the two germline ends. The CDR3 DNA reads as TGTGCCAGCACCAGGGGGGACGGGTACGAGCAGTACTTC. It codes for CASTRGDGYEQYF.

The chain employs TRBV7-6 and TRBJ2-3, with D perhaps TRBD1 (5 bases). Germline lookup yields CDR1 SGHVS and CDR2 FNYEAQ. The CDR3 is 17 residues long. Between the trimmed V and J ends, which lost 5 bases and 2 bases, there was a span of 20 bases. CDR3 in amino acids: CASSPAKGQWDTDTQYF. Written as DNA, the CDR3 is TGTGCCAGCAGCCCCGCAAAGGGGCAATGGGACACAGATACGCAGTATTTT.